This paragraph reports one T cell receptor beta chain. Antigen: not known. The PCR used 60 Vbeta and 13 Jbeta primers. This table comes from immunoSEQ multiplex PCR, and its TCRdb copy is limited to in-frame clones, with some not included. The sample contains around 100,000 clones, around 77% of which appear only once. Trimming pared 0 bases from V and 4 bases from J, leaving 11 bases between. Per germline, CDR1 SGHRS and CDR2 YFSETQ. The CDR3 runs to 14 residues. This entry belongs to a study of cytomegalovirus exposure and HLA in healthy donors. Study results and caveats: TCR beta sequences reportedly predicted the HLA-A and HLA-B alleles of most subjects accurately. Highest at DRB1 and lowest at HLA-C, TCR association rates differed among HLA loci in a later analysis. A later analysis, which compared TCR beta chains of equal frequency, found the HLA-associated ones more clonally expanded.

The specimen sequenced was PBMCs. This receptor was obtained from a man in his fifties in good health and CMV-seropositive. The chain joins TRBV5-1 to TRBJ2-7; D is ambiguous. CDR3 loop: CASSLDALAYEQYF. The DNA of the CDR3 is TGCGCCAGCAGCTTGGATGCTCTCGCGTACGAGCAGTACTTC.